Included here is one T cell receptor (beta chain) sequence, with context. Its target is unknown. These data belong to a study of T cell responses to AZD1222 COVID-19 vaccine. Sequencing was performed with immunoSEQ multiplex PCR; in TCRdb, only in-frame clones are kept and a portion is missing. The sample contains roughly 160,000 clones, 75% to 95% of which appear only once. From germline, CDR1 is SGHNT and CDR2 YENEEA. Deletions cut 6 bases from V and 0 bases from J, with 14 bases between. The CDR3 runs to 15 residues. The study, taken as a whole, reports: Unmutated variant regions are reportedly the target of nearly half of TCRs that are spike-specific. Clonal diversity was possibly underestimated, and the donors were mostly white British, with more females. CD4 TCRs linked to vaccination spanned spike, dominating at 160-218 and 743-854. Spike-specific TCRs gained breadth and depth after people received two AZD1222 doses.

This rearrangement joins TRBV11-3 to TRBJ1-1; no clear D gene. The clonotype comes from an adult in good health. This material consisted of peripheral blood, taken on day 0 of AZD1222 vaccination. CDR3 in DNA: TGTGCCAGCAGTCTAAATAAAGCGATGAACACTGAAGCTTTCTTT. It yields the protein CASSLNKAMNTEAFF.